The 21 T cell receptor beta chains presented below share a single source sample, sequenced in a study of T cell responses to AZD1222 COVID-19 vaccine. TCRdb keeps only in-frame clones here, not all; method: immunoSEQ multiplex PCR. This sample carries about 140,000 clones, 91% of them seen once, and the ten largest clones take around 2.7%. Source: peripheral blood, taken on day 0 of AZD1222 vaccination. These receptors all come from an adult in good health.

The V and J genes are TRBV9 and TRBJ2-5; D is undetermined. Germline V CDR1 and CDR2: SGDLS, YYNGEE. This CDR3 contains 12 residues. V was cut by 2 bases and J by 11 bases, with 13 bases left in between. This chain's CDR3 is CASSVVPQEQYF. As DNA, the CDR3 is TGTGCCAGCAGCGTGGTTCCCCAGGAGCAGTACTTC.

The V and J genes are TRBV6-5 and TRBJ1-3; D is perhaps TRBD1 (5 bases). Looked up from germline, CDR1 is MNHEY and CDR2 is SVGAGI. With 10 bases removed from V and 0 bases from J, the gap between germline ends came to 16 bases. This CDR3 spans 15 amino acids. This CDR3 is CATLPRADSGNTIYF. CDR3 DNA: TGTGCCACTCTCCCCAGGGCCGACTCTGGAAACACCATATATTTT.

The rearrangement uses TRBV6-2 or TRBV6-3 and TRBJ1-5; no clear D. Trimming took 2 bases from V and 0 from J, leaving 14 bases between them. The CDR3 loop spans 17 amino acids. Germline assignment: CDR1 MNHEY and CDR2 SVGEGT. CDR3 bases: TGTGCCAGCAGTTACGGGTACCCACGTAATAGCAATCAGCCCCAGCATTTT. Encoded protein: CASSYGYPRNSNQPQHF.

The chain is built from TRBV28 and TRBJ2-2; TRBD2 might be the D (6 bases). CDR3 length: 16 amino acids. The V end was cut by 4 bases, the J end by 2 bases, with 14 bases between. Germline V CDR1 and CDR2: MDHEN, SYDVKM. CDR3 sequence reads: CASSSTGLINTGELFF. CDR3 nucleotides: TGTGCCAGCAGTTCGACGGGACTTATAAACACCGGGGAGCTGTTTTTT.

The chain couples TRBV7-9 to TRBJ1-2; a weak D match, TRBD1 (6 bases). Germline V gene data show CDR1 as SEHNR and CDR2 as FQNEAQ (reference sequence). Trimming took off 0 bases at V and 8 bases at J, with 13 bases between the two ends. The length of the CDR3 is 14 residues. CDR3 nucleotides: TGTGCCAGCAGCTTAGCGCCACAGGGCGGGGGCTACACCTTC. The encoded protein is CASSLAPQGGGYTF.

The chain joins TRBV11-3 to TRBJ1-1; the D gene is possibly TRBD1 (5 bases). Germline V gene data show CDR1 as SGHNT and CDR2 as YENEEA. The CDR3 has 14 residues. V was cut by 1 base and J by 2 bases, with 8 bases left in between. CDR3 sequence reads: CASSLGGGNTEAFF. The CDR3 nucleotides are TGTGCCAGCAGCTTAGGGGGGGGAAACACTGAAGCTTTCTTT.

The chain carries TRBV6-5 and TRBJ1-1, with D possibly being TRBD1 (5 bases). Trimming left V 1 base short and J 7 bases short, with 10 bases between. The germline gives CDR1 MNHEY, CDR2 SVGAGI. CDR3 length: 13 amino acids. In DNA, the CDR3 is TGTGCCAGCAGTTACTACGGGGGGGTTGAAGCTTTCTTT. As protein: CASSYYGGVEAFF.

V gene TRBV13 combines with J gene TRBJ2-7; 9 nucleotides line up with TRBD2. There are 14 residues in the CDR3. Germline trimming cut 5 bases from V and 3 bases from J; bases unmatched to any gene: 5. Germline CDR1 reads PRHDT; CDR2 reads FYEKMQ (reference sequence). The CDR3 is CASSVAGAGYEQYF. CDR3 coding DNA: TGTGCCAGCAGCGTAGCGGGAGCCGGCTACGAGCAGTACTTC.

V and J are TRBV20-1 and TRBJ1-3; D call uncertain. The germline V gene encodes CDR1 DFQATT and CDR2 SNEGSKA (reference sequence). The V and J ends lost 3 bases and 0 bases respectively, with 12 bases between them. This CDR3 has 15 amino acids. The CDR3 here is CSASVLSDSGNTIYF. CDR3 nucleotide sequence: TGCAGTGCTAGTGTTCTTTCCGACTCTGGAAACACCATATATTTT.

J is TRBJ2-7 and V is TRBV20-1; D perhaps matches TRBD1 (5 bases). Trimming took 4 bases from V and 4 from J, leaving 8 bases between them. This CDR3 has 11 amino acids. CDR1 is DFQATT, CDR2 SNEGSKA, per germline (reference sequence). The CDR3 reads CSANKGYEQYF. The CDR3 DNA follows: TGCAGTGCTAATAAGGGGTACGAGCAGTACTTC.

This rearrangement joins TRBV6-1 to TRBJ1-1; TRBD1 matches 8 bases. V lost 4 bases and J lost 5; bases outside the gene matches: 12. Germline V gives CDR1 MNHNS, CDR2 SASEGT. The CDR3 length is 16 residues. The CDR3 is CASSVQGARFRTEAFF. Written as DNA, the CDR3 is TGTGCCAGCAGTGTCCAGGGGGCCCGTTTTAGGACTGAAGCTTTCTTT.

The chain recombines TRBV6-5 with TRBJ1-5; D is undetermined. V dropped 10 bases and J dropped 1 base, with 17 bases sitting between them. CDR1 MNHEY and CDR2 SVGAGI come from the germline V gene. The CDR3 contains 15 residues. The chain's CDR3 is CATSGRAPSNQPQHF. The CDR3 DNA follows: TGTGCCACCTCCGGGCGGGCCCCCAGCAATCAGCCCCAGCATTTT.

The rearrangement joins TRBV27 to TRBJ1-2; D call uncertain. The germline CDR1 and CDR2 sequences are MNHEY and SMNVEV (reference sequence). The CDR3 covers 16 residues. Trimming took off 4 bases at V and 1 base at J, with 16 bases between the two ends. DNA of the CDR3: TGTGCCAGCAGTTCCCACCAGGCGACCTATAACTATGGCTACACCTTC. Its protein product is CASSSHQATYNYGYTF.

V usage is TRBV9 and J usage is TRBJ2-3, with TRBD2 as a possible D gene (7 bases). The germline V and J ends were trimmed by 3 bases and 8 bases, with 13 bases remaining between them. This CDR3 is built from 13 residues. Germline V CDR1 and CDR2: SGDLS, YYNGEE. The chain's CDR3 is CASSGGGGGTQYF. CDR3 DNA: TGTGCCAGCAGCGGGGGGGGCGGCGGTACGCAGTATTTT.

The genes are TRBV28 and TRBJ1-6; D uncertain. Deletions cut 1 base from V and 9 bases from J, with 4 bases between. The CDR3 loop spans 12 amino acids. CDR1 MDHEN and CDR2 SYDVKM come from the germline V gene. CDR3 DNA: TGTGCCAGCAGTTTATCCGGTTCACCCCTCCACTTT. Protein sequence: CASSLSGSPLHF.

The chain recombines TRBV7-2 with TRBJ1-1; possibly TRBD1 for D (5 bases). This CDR3 comprises 13 residues. With 4 bases removed from V and 11 bases from J, the gap between germline ends came to 17 bases. Germline CDR1 and CDR2: SGHTA and FQGNSA. CDR3 in amino acids: CASSSLGQGMAFF. The CDR3 nucleotides read TGTGCCAGCAGCTCCCTGGGCCAGGGTATGGCTTTCTTT.

The genes are TRBV4-3 and TRBJ2-2; TRBD2 aligns across 12 bases. This CDR3 comprises 17 residues. V shed 0 bases, J shed 6 bases, and the junction held 5 bases outside the gene matches. Germline CDR1 is LGHNA and CDR2 is YSLEER. CDR3 nucleotide sequence: TGCGCCAGCAGCCAAGACGGGCTAGCGGGGGGGGCCGGGGAGCTGTTTTTT. It encodes CASSQDGLAGGAGELFF.

The rearrangement links TRBV15 to TRBJ2-5, with a tentative D call TRBD1 (5 bases). The ends were cut back, 2 bases at V and 0 bases at J, with 16 bases in the middle. Germline CDR1 reads LNHNV; CDR2 reads YYDKDF (reference sequence). The CDR3 sequence is 17 residues long. The CDR3 protein is CATSRTYRTAYQETQYF. CDR3 coding DNA: TGTGCCACCAGCAGAACCTACAGGACGGCTTACCAAGAGACCCAGTACTTC.

The chain is built from TRBV7-8 and TRBJ2-2; 9 bases line up with TRBD1. Germline V lookup: CDR1 SGHVS, CDR2 FQNEAQ. The CDR3 loop spans 16 amino acids. V shed 4 bases and J 4 bases; nucleotides not matched to a gene: 7. CDR3 DNA sequence: TGTGCCAGCAGCTCCCCCGGGACAGGGATCACCGGGGAGCTGTTTTTT. Amino acids: CASSSPGTGITGELFF.

The chain joins TRBV7-8 to TRBJ2-7; D ambiguous. Trimming left V 0 bases short and J 6 bases short, with 6 bases between. Germline V gene sequence: CDR1 SGHVS, CDR2 FQNEAQ. This CDR3 contains 12 residues. The CDR3 DNA reads TGTGCCAGCAGCTTAGCCGCAGGCGAGCAGTACTTC. Amino acids: CASSLAAGEQYF. Based on the CDR3 plus reference TRBV7-8 and TRBJ2-7, the full variable domain is GAGVSQSPRYKVAKRGQDVALRCDPISGHVSLFWYQQALGQGPEFLTYFQNEAQLDKSGLPSDRFFAERPEGSVSTLKIQRTQQEDSAVYLCASSLAAGEQYFGPGTRLTVT.

Concerning this clone itself: At one end, the junction sequence differs from germline, possibly due to a read error. The rearrangement joins TRBV2 to TRBJ2-1, with a weak D call TRBD2 (5 bases). Germline loops: CDR1 SNHLY, CDR2 FYNNEI. This CDR3 region has 14 residues. As DNA, the CDR3 is TGTGCCAGCACCTTGGAGGCGTCCTCCAATGAGCAGTTCTTC. It is translated as CASTLEASSNEQFF.